This T cell receptor beta chain stems from a study of T-cell memory formation after mild COVID-19. Trimming cost V 4 bases and J 2 bases; bases outside gene matches: 6. CDR1 SGHTA and CDR2 FQGTGA come from the germline V gene. The CDR3 covers 17 residues. This clonotype has only a few counts. TCRdb ran MiXCR on the 5' RACE reads and lists one entry per CDR3 protein. The table shows about 100,000 distinct CDR3 sequences, with approximately 10% occurring only once. This chain uses TRBV7-3 with TRBJ2-3, with TRBD2 matching over 13 bases. The receptor comes from a man younger than 35 who had mild COVID-19 (a few samples of this study predate the infection). Cell type and time point are not known. Sequenced: PBMCs or a T cell subset sorted from them (not recorded which). In nucleotides, the CDR3 is TGTGCCAGCAGCTCCGGACTAGCGGGGGCCCTCACAGATACGCAGTATTTT. Translated: CASSSGLAGALTDTQYF.